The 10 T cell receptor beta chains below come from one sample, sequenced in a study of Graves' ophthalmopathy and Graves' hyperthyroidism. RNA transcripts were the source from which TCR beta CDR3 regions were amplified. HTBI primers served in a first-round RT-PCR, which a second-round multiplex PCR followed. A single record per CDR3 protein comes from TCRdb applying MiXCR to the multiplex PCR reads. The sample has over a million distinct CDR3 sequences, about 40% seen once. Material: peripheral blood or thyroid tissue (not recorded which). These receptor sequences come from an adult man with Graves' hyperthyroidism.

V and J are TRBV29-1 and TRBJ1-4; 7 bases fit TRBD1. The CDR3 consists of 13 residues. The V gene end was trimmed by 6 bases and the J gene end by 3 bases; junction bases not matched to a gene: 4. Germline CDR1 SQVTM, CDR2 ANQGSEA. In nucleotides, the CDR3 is TGCAGCGTCGATGACAGGGCTAATGAAAAACTGTTTTTT. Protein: CSVDDRANEKLFF.

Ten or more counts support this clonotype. The CDR3: CASSQGQGLYEQYF. The CDR3 coding sequence is TGTGCCAGCAGCCAAGGACAGGGGCTCTACGAGCAGTACTTC. This chain connects TRBV7-2 to TRBJ2-7; the match to TRBD1 covers 9 bases. Germline lookup yields CDR1 SGHTA and CDR2 FQGNSA. The J segment lost 3 bases and the V segment lost 5 bases, leaving 5 bases of the junction unmatched. The CDR3 totals 14 residues.

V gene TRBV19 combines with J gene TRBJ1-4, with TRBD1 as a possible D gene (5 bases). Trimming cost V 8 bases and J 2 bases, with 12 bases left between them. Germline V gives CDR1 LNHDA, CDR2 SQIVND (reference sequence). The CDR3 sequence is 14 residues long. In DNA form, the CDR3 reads TGTGCCAGTGGTCCGACAGCTACTAATGAAAAACTGTTTTTT. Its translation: CASGPTATNEKLFF.

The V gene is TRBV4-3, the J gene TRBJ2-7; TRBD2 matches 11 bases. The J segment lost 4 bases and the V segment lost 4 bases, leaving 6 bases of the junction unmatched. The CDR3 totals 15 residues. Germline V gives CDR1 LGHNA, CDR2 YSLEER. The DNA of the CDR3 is TGCGCCAGCAGCCGCGTAGCGGGAGGGTTATACGAGCAGTACTTC. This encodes CASSRVAGGLYEQYF.

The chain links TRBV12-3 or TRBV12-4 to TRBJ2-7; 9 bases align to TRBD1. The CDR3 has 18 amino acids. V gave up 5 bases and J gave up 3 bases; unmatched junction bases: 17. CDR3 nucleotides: TGTGCCAGCAGTCCCGGGACAGGGCTTTTTAATCGATACTACGAGCAGTACTTC. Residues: CASSPGTGLFNRYYEQYF.

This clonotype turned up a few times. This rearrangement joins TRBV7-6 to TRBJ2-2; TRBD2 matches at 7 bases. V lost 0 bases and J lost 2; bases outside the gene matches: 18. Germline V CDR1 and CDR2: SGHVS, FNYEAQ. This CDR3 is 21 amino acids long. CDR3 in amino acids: CASSLARPRRESARNTGELFF. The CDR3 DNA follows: TGTGCCAGCAGCTTAGCTAGACCAAGGCGGGAGTCAGCTAGAAACACCGGGGAGCTGTTTTTT.

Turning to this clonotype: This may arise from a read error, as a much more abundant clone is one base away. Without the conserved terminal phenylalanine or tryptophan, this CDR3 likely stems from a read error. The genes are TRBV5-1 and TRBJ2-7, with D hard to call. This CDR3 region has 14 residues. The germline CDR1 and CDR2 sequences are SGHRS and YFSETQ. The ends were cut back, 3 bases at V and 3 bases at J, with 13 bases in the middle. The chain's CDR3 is CASSSDRDSYEQYL. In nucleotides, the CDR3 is TGCGCCAGCAGCTCGGACCGAGATAGCTACGAGCAGTACCTC.

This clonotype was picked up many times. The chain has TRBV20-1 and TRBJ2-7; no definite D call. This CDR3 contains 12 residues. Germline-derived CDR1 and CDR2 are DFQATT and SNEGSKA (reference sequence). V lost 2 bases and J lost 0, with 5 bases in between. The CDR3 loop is CSARRSSYEQYF. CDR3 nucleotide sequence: TGCAGTGCTAGAAGGAGCTCCTACGAGCAGTACTTC.

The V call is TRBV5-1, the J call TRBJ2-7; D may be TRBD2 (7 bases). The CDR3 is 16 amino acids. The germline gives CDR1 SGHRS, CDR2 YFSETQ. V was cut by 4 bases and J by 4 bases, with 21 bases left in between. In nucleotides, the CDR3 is TGCGCCAGCAGCCGCCCTGGTGGGGGGGCGCTGTACGAGCAGTACTTC. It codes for CASSRPGGGALYEQYF.

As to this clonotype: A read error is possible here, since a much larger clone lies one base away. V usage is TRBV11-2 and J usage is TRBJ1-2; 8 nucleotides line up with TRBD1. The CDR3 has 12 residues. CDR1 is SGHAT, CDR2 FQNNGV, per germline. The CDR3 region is CAGSFTGGGYTF. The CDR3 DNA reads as TGTGCCGGCAGCTTTACAGGGGGTGGCTACACCTTC. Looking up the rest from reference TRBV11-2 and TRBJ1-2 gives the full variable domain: EAGVAQSPRYKIIEKRQSVAFWCNPISGHATLYWYQQILGQGPKLLIQFQNNGVVDDSQLPKDRFSAERLKGVDSTLKIQPAKLEDSAVYLCAGSFTGGGYTFGSGTRLTVV.